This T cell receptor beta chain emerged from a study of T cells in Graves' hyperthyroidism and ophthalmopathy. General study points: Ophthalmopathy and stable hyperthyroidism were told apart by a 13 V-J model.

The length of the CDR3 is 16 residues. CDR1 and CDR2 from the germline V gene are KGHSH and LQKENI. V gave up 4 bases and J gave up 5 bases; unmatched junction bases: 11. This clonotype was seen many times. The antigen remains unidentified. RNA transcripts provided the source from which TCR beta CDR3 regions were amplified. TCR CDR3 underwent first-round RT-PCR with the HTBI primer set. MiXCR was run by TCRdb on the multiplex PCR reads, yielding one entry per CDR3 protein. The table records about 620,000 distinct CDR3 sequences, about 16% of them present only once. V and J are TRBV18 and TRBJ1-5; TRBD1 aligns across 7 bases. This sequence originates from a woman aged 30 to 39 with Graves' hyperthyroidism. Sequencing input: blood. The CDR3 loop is CASSLRQGQGDQPQHF. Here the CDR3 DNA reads TGTGCCAGCTCACTCAGACAGGGCCAAGGTGATCAGCCCCAGCATTTT.